One T cell receptor beta chain is described in this entry. Its specificity is not known. The method was immunoSEQ multiplex PCR; TCRdb's version includes in-frame clones alone and lacks a portion of them. The sample contains around 25,000 clones, 81% of which appear only once. Time point here: cycle 4 day 1 (C4D1), after five to seven weeks of nivolumab. Exposure to brentuximab vedotin varied, and each patient had relapsed following autologous stem cell transplantation. Classification of best responses gave complete response, partial response or progressive disease. The data belong to a study of PD-1 blockade in classical Hodgkin lymphoma. As for the study in general: With a 2-week interval, patients received intravenous nivolumab at 3 mg/kg. Study-wide points: Diminished baseline TCR diversity has been reported in newly diagnosed patients relative to healthy donors. Complete responders' diversity at baseline resembled that of newly diagnosed patients.

Trimming took off 2 bases at V and 4 bases at J, with 6 bases between the two ends. Germline V CDR1 and CDR2: SGHRS, YFSETQ. CDR3 length: 12 amino acids. The source of this sequence is a human donor with classical Hodgkin lymphoma. The J gene is TRBJ2-5, the V gene TRBV5-1; D gene unclear. This specimen was peripheral blood mononuclear cells (PBMCs), taken before the fourth cycle of nivolumab. CDR3 amino acids: CASSFGSETQYF. DNA for the CDR3: TGCGCCAGCAGCTTCGGGTCAGAGACCCAGTACTTC.